Below are 28 T cell receptor beta chains sequenced from a single sample in a study of T cell repertoires in ileal Crohn's disease. Profiling relied on immunoSEQ multiplex PCR, and the TCRdb table lists in-frame clones only, not all of them. Among under 20,000 clones, 72% were seen once, and the ten largest hold 4% to 5%. Described time point: neoterminal ileum biopsy at postoperative endoscopy, about 6 months after surgery. What was sequenced was ileal tissue. These receptors all stem from an adult with Crohn's disease.

The CDR3 nucleotides are TGTGCCAGCAGCTCCTCCCCGGACACTGAAGCTTTCTTT. This sequence encodes CASSSSPDTEAFF. The rearrangement uses TRBV7-2 and TRBJ1-1; D unresolved. The CDR3 runs to 13 residues. The germline V gene has CDR1 SGHTA and CDR2 FQGNSA. V lost 4 bases, J lost 3 bases, and 9 bases lay in between.

The chain is built from TRBV30 and TRBJ1-2; D possibly corresponds to TRBD1 (5 bases). The V gene lost 2 bases and the J gene lost 6 bases, with 10 bases spanning the gap. From germline, CDR1 is GTSNPN and CDR2 SVGIG (reference sequence). This CDR3 has 12 residues. CDR3 loop: CAWSTRADGYTF. The CDR3, as DNA: TGTGCCTGGAGTACCAGGGCTGATGGCTACACCTTC.

The chain has TRBV5-1 and TRBJ2-7, with D perhaps matching TRBD1 (6 bases). The length of the CDR3 is 15 residues. Trimming took 0 bases from V and 3 from J, leaving 13 bases between them. The germline gives CDR1 SGHRS, CDR2 YFSETQ. CDR3 in DNA: TGCGCCAGCAGCTTGGCTACAGGGAACATCTACGAGCAGTACTTC. Its translation: CASSLATGNIYEQYF.

In its sample, this clone was seen a few times. CDR3 DNA: TGCAGCGTTGACAGGGGGACCGGGGAGCTGTTTTTT. This codes for CSVDRGTGELFF. The genes are TRBV29-1 and TRBJ2-2, with TRBD1 matching 7 bases. The germline V gene has CDR1 SQVTM and CDR2 ANQGSEA. V lost 3 bases, J lost 5 bases, and 0 bases stayed unmatched. The CDR3 extends over 12 amino acids.

The gene calls are TRBV6-5 and TRBJ2-1, with TRBD2 identical over 10 bases. This CDR3 has 14 residues. Germline-derived CDR1 and CDR2 are MNHEY and SVGAGI. Trimming at V came to 8 bases and at J to 6 bases, leaving 7 bases not matched to a gene. The CDR3 DNA reads as TGTGCCAGCCAAAGCGGGGGGGGGTCCAATGAGCAGTTCTTC. Protein product: CASQSGGGSNEQFF.

The chain uses TRBV30 and TRBJ2-1; TRBD2 agrees at 10 bases. V shed 2 bases, J shed 0 bases, and the junction held 4 bases outside the gene matches. Germline-derived CDR1 and CDR2 are GTSNPN and SVGIG (reference sequence). The CDR3 extends over 16 amino acids. The CDR3: CAWSLLAGVSYNEQFF. Written as DNA, the CDR3 is TGTGCCTGGAGTCTCCTAGCGGGAGTCTCCTACAATGAGCAGTTCTTC.

The chain is built from TRBV21-1 and TRBJ1-4; the DNA was not compared with TRBD1, the D call given in the table. TRBV21-1 is recorded as a pseudogene. The length of the CDR3 is 14 residues. As DNA, the CDR3 is TGTGCCAGCCGTCCAGGGCCAACTAATGAAAAACTGTTTTTT. Its translation is CASRPGPTNEKLFF.

The chain uses TRBV6-5 and TRBJ2-1; 8 bases agree with TRBD2. The trim removed 2 bases at V and 7 bases at J, leaving 4 bases unmatched. The germline gives CDR1 MNHEY, CDR2 SVGAGI. This CDR3 has 14 amino acids. The CDR3, as DNA: TGTGCCAGCAGTTACAGCGGGAGCCTGAATGAGCAGTTCTTC. Protein product: CASSYSGSLNEQFF.

The V call is TRBV7-9, the J call TRBJ1-4; D gene uncertain. The CDR3 covers 11 residues. Germline V gene data show CDR1 as SEHNR and CDR2 as FQNEAQ (reference sequence). Deletions cut 3 bases from V and 7 bases from J, with 3 bases between. This CDR3 reads CASSFSEKLFF. In nucleotides, the CDR3 is TGTGCCAGCAGCTTCAGTGAAAAACTGTTTTTT.

V and J are TRBV7-6 and TRBJ2-2; no reliable D call. This CDR3 has 15 residues. V lost 4 bases and J 3 bases, leaving 12 bases between the germline ends. The germline V gene has CDR1 SGHVS and CDR2 FNYEAQ. CDR3 sequence (DNA): TGTGCCAGCAGCTCATCCGACTCTTACACCGGGGAGCTGTTTTTT. Amino acid sequence: CASSSSDSYTGELFF.

This clone was counted between two and nine times. The genes are TRBV7-9 and TRBJ2-7; possibly TRBD2 for D (6 bases). V dropped 3 bases and J dropped 2 bases, with 17 bases sitting between them. The CDR3 sequence is 16 residues long. Germline V gene lookup returns CDR1 SEHNR and CDR2 FQNEAQ (reference sequence). The CDR3 region is CASSFPTGGTAYEQYF. In DNA, the CDR3 is TGTGCCAGCAGCTTCCCAACTGGGGGGACGGCCTACGAGCAGTACTTC. Based on the CDR3 plus reference TRBV7-9 and TRBJ2-7, the full variable domain is DTGVSQNPRHKITKRGQNVTFRCDPISEHNRLYWYRQTLGQGPEFLTYFQNEAQLEKSRLLSDRFSAERPKGSFSTLEIQRTEQGDSAMYLCASSFPTGGTAYEQYFGPGTRLTVT.

The gene calls are TRBV5-1 and TRBJ1-1; 11 bases line up with TRBD1. The CDR3 covers 16 residues. The V gene end was trimmed by 3 bases and the J gene end by 3 bases; junction bases not matched to a gene: 7. Germline V gene data show CDR1 as SGHRS and CDR2 as YFSETQ. CDR3 amino acids: CASSSGQGALHTEAFF. In DNA, the CDR3 is TGCGCCAGCAGCTCTGGACAGGGGGCTTTGCACACTGAAGCTTTCTTT.

In DNA form, the CDR3 reads TGCAGTGCTGGGCTTGAAAAACTGTTTTTT. Its protein product is CSAGLEKLFF. This chain connects TRBV20-1 to TRBJ1-4; D is unclear. The CDR3 has 10 amino acids. V lost 5 bases, J lost 7 bases, and 5 bases lay in between. Germline-derived CDR1 and CDR2 are DFQATT and SNEGSKA (reference sequence).

This sequence joins TRBV10-2 and TRBJ1-2, with a possible D match to TRBD1 (6 bases). The CDR3 has 14 residues. The germline V gene encodes CDR1 WSHSY and CDR2 SAAADI. Trimming left V 3 bases short and J 8 bases short, with 16 bases between. CDR3 protein: CASSESQGSGGYTF. The DNA for the CDR3 is TGCGCCAGCAGTGAAAGTCAGGGGTCAGGGGGCTACACCTTC.

The chain uses TRBV30 and TRBJ2-1; 11 bases line up with TRBD2. CDR1 GTSNPN and CDR2 SVGIG come from the germline V gene (reference sequence). With V trimmed by 0 bases and J by 9 bases, 4 bases remained unmatched. The CDR3 runs 14 residues. The CDR3 loop reads CAWSVLAGVSEQFF. In DNA, the CDR3 is TGTGCCTGGAGTGTACTAGCGGGAGTAAGTGAGCAGTTCTTC.

V usage is TRBV5-1 and J usage is TRBJ2-5; TRBD2 might be the D (6 bases). Germline lookup yields CDR1 SGHRS and CDR2 YFSETQ. The CDR3 spans 12 residues. V lost 2 bases to trimming and J lost 7 bases, with 9 bases between them. The CDR3 region is CASSFPEGTQYF. The CDR3 DNA sequence: TGCGCCAGCAGCTTCCCGGAGGGGACCCAGTACTTC.

The chain recombines TRBV15 with TRBJ1-1; weak D call: TRBD1 (5 bases). CDR3 length: 13 amino acids. The V end lost 4 bases, the J end lost 0 bases, and 6 bases lay between the germline ends. CDR1 LNHNV and CDR2 YYDKDF come from the germline V gene (reference sequence). The CDR3 nucleotides are TGTGCCACCAGCACAGGGATGAACACTGAAGCTTTCTTT. Its protein is CATSTGMNTEAFF.

This chain uses TRBV5-1 with TRBJ2-7; 12 bases agree with TRBD2. Germline V gene sequence: CDR1 SGHRS, CDR2 YFSETQ. This CDR3 contains 15 residues. V was pared by 4 bases and J by 7 bases, with 9 bases of the junction left unmatched. The CDR3 spells CASSVSSGRGQEQYF. CDR3 DNA: TGCGCCAGCAGCGTCTCTAGCGGGAGGGGGCAGGAGCAGTACTTC.

This chain joins TRBV19 and TRBJ1-5; D is perhaps TRBD1 (5 bases). The CDR3 consists of 13 residues. V dropped 5 bases and J dropped 7 bases, with 12 bases sitting between them. From germline, CDR1 is LNHDA and CDR2 SQIVND (reference sequence). CDR3 region: CASSPSRAQPQHF. The DNA of the CDR3 is TGTGCCAGTAGTCCCTCCAGGGCGCAGCCCCAGCATTTT.

This clone was observed a few times. This sequence joins TRBV29-1 and TRBJ2-7, with 7 positions matching TRBD1. CDR1 is SQVTM and CDR2 is ANQGSEA in the germline V gene. The trim removed 5 bases at V and 3 bases at J, leaving 7 bases unmatched. The CDR3 length is 13 residues. DNA for the CDR3: TGCAGCGTTTCCCAGGGGGTGGTCTACGAGCAGTACTTC. Residues: CSVSQGVVYEQYF.

The chain uses TRBV5-1 and TRBJ1-2, with D possibly matching TRBD1 (5 bases). Germline CDR1 reads SGHRS; CDR2 reads YFSETQ. V gave up 0 bases and J gave up 8 bases, with 11 bases separating them. The CDR3 runs to 13 residues. The CDR3 reads CASSLAQGGGYTF. For the CDR3, the DNA is TGCGCCAGCAGCTTGGCCCAGGGTGGAGGCTACACCTTC.

This chain's CDR3 is CASSYRVSATEAFF. Written as DNA, the CDR3 is TGTGCCAGCAGTTATCGGGTTTCCGCCACTGAAGCTTTCTTT. The gene calls are TRBV6-5 and TRBJ1-1; D unresolved. The CDR3 is made up of 14 amino acids. V was cut by 3 bases and J by 4 bases, with 12 bases left in between. The germline CDR1 and CDR2 sequences are MNHEY and SVGAGI.

A single count supports this clone. This chain links TRBV5-1 with TRBJ2-2; TRBD2 matches 10 bases. Unmatched junction bases numbered 4, after V lost 0 bases and J lost 5 bases. This CDR3 is built from 16 residues. From germline, CDR1 is SGHRS and CDR2 YFSETQ. This CDR3 reads CASSLGASGGTGELFF. The DNA for the CDR3 is TGCGCCAGCAGCTTGGGAGCTAGCGGGGGTACCGGGGAGCTGTTTTTT.

The chain carries TRBV9 and TRBJ2-5; possible D gene TRBD2, 5 bases. CDR1 and CDR2 from the germline V gene are SGDLS and YYNGEE. Trimming left V 4 bases short and J 5 bases short, with 15 bases between. The CDR3 covers 14 residues. The CDR3 DNA is TGTGCCAGCAGCTCCTCACCTCGAGGGGAGACCCAGTACTTC. Protein sequence: CASSSSPRGETQYF. The full variable domain, its missing parts supplied by reference TRBV9 and TRBJ2-5, is DSGVTQTPKHLITATGQRVTLRCSPRSGDLSVYWYQQSLDQGLQFLIQYYNGEERAKGNILERFSAQQFPDLHSELNLSSLELGDSALYFCASSSSPRGETQYFGPGTRLLVL.

This rearrangement joins TRBV4-2 to TRBJ2-6; perhaps TRBD1 as D (5 bases). Per germline, CDR1 LGHNA and CDR2 YNFKEQ. The CDR3 has 16 residues. V shed 4 bases and J shed 0 bases, with 10 bases lying between them. The CDR3 loop is CASSPSDSSGANVLTF. In DNA, the CDR3 is TGTGCCAGCAGCCCGTCCGACAGCTCTGGGGCCAACGTCCTGACTTTC.

The chain combines TRBV14 with TRBJ1-3, with D perhaps matching TRBD1 (5 bases). Germline CDR1 is SGHDN and CDR2 is FVKESK. Trimming pared 2 bases from V and 0 bases from J, leaving 20 bases between. The CDR3 spans 19 residues. The CDR3 DNA follows: TGTGCCAGCAGCCAAAGGACGGGACTCCCAAGGGACTCTGGAAACACCATATATTTT. It translates to CASSQRTGLPRDSGNTIYF.

The chain carries TRBV5-1 and TRBJ1-4; tentative D call: TRBD1 (6 bases). The CDR3 loop spans 16 amino acids. CDR1 is SGHRS and CDR2 is YFSETQ in the germline V gene. V lost 0 bases and J 0 bases, leaving 9 bases between the germline ends. CDR3 region: CASSLGRGTTNEKLFF. The CDR3 bases are TGCGCCAGCAGCTTGGGCAGGGGAACAACTAATGAAAAACTGTTTTTT.

This chain links TRBV5-1 with TRBJ1-2; TRBD1 is a possible D gene (6 bases). The germline V and J ends were trimmed by 6 bases and 0 bases, with 21 bases remaining between them. The CDR3 runs 17 residues. Per germline, CDR1 SGHRS and CDR2 YFSETQ. The CDR3 sequence is CASKWDQGRGTNYGYTF. The CDR3, as DNA: TGCGCCAGCAAATGGGATCAAGGAAGGGGGACTAACTATGGCTACACCTTC.